This T cell receptor (beta chain) emerged from a study of human T cells and chemical hapten exposure. As for the study in general: An approximately 2 cm by approximately 2 cm inner upper arm patch received 2% DPC for sensitization.

The table lists this clonotype with many counts. Time point of the sample: patch test 2, 6 weeks after DPC sensitization. Noted treatment: therapeutic diphenylcyclopropenone sensitization with weekly scalp DPC. In TCRdb, the RACE reads were re-called with MiXCR into one record per CDR3 protein. Among approximately 97,000 distinct CDR3 sequences listed, over 10% were seen once. The CDR3 extends over 12 amino acids. CDR1 and CDR2 (germline): SQVTM, ANQGSEA. V was clipped by 5 bases and J by 6 bases, with 11 bases between them. The material was whole blood, obtained in connection with sensitization to the hapten diphenylcyclopropenone (DPC). V gene TRBV29-1 combines with J gene TRBJ1-5; no reliable D call. This receptor was identified in a woman in her forties with alopecia areata. Some clones in this sample may be carry-over from other donors' samples. The CDR3 bases are TGCAGCGTTTACGGAGAGGGTCAGCCCCAGCATTTT. Protein sequence: CSVYGEGQPQHF.